This T cell receptor (beta chain) was sequenced during a study of Ad26.COV2.S vaccination and SARS-CoV-2 variants. The germline gives CDR1 KGHSH, CDR2 LQKENI. Trimming stripped 3 bases from V and 3 bases from J, with 11 bases between. This CDR3 contains 14 residues. Treatment in this sample: around 19 received Ad26.COV2.S at low or high dose, single or two shots; about 5 received placebo; per-sample allocation not given. On day 63 after the first injection, vaccine and placebo recipients gave samples. Libraries were prepared by immunoSEQ multiplex PCR; TCRdb keeps only in-frame clonotypes and omits some of them. The sample yields under 550,000 clones, over 75% seen once.

This TCR was sampled from a person aged 18-60 years who received the Ad26.COV2.S COVID-19 vaccine or a placebo. The gene calls are TRBV18 and TRBJ1-1; D might be TRBD1 (6 bases). The starting material was peripheral blood, obtained in a trial of Ad26.COV2.S vaccine versus placebo. CDR3 sequence (DNA): TGTGCCAGCTCACCCGGACAGCTCCACACTGAAGCTTTCTTT. Its translation is CASSPGQLHTEAFF.